This T cell receptor beta chain was recovered during a study of OX40 agonist ivuxolimab in advanced cancers. Study details: Three dose-escalation patients had partial responses: one with hepatocellular carcinoma and two with cutaneous melanoma.

Profiling relied on immunoSEQ multiplex PCR, and the TCRdb table lists in-frame clones only, not all of them. The table records around 62,000 clones, approximately 89% of them present only once. Whole-study results and caveats: Expansion of clones was among the lowest in partial responders at 0.1-3.0 mg/kg. The average count of expanded clones was higher among CD8+ T cells than among CD4+.

Note on this clone: Its target is unknown.

Peripheral blood came from all dose cohorts at three timepoints. V lost 6 bases and J lost 5, with 7 bases in between. CDR3 length: 11 residues. Germline CDR1 MGHDK, CDR2 SYGVNS. This sequence joins TRBV25-1 and TRBJ2-5, with D hard to call. The specimen comprised CD4+ or CD8+ T cells sorted from blood, sampled in a trial of the OX40 agonist ivuxolimab. The TCR sequence derives from an adult with an advanced solid tumor such as melanoma, head and neck, liver or kidney cancer. The CDR3: CASSVGETQYF. The DNA of the CDR3 is TGTGCCAGCAGCGTCGGCGAGACCCAGTACTTC.